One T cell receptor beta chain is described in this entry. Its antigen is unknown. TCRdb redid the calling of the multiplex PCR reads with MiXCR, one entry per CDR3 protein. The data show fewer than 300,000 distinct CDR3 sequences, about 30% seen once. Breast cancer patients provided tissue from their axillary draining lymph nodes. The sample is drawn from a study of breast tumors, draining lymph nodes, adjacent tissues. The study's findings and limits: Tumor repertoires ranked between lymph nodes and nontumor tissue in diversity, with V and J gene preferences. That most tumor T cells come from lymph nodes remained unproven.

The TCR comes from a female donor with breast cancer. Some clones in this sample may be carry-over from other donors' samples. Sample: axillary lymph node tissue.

The CDR3 loop reads CASSLDAPYNSPLHF. CDR3 nucleotide sequence: TGCGCCAGCAGCTTGGATGCACCTTATAATTCACCCCTCCACTTT. V is TRBV5-1 and J is TRBJ1-6; D unclear. The germline V and J ends were trimmed by 0 bases and 4 bases, with 8 bases remaining between them. CDR1 is SGHRS and CDR2 is YFSETQ in the germline V gene. There are 15 residues in the CDR3.